These T cell receptor beta chains were read from a single sample in a study of T-cell reconstitution after alpha-beta-depleted transplantation in children. Each CDR3 protein gets one entry after TCRdb re-called the PCR reads with MiXCR. The table records some 240,000 distinct CDR3 sequences, approximately 9.9% of them present only once. This material consisted of PBMCs from the stem cell graft donor, taken from the stem cell graft. These receptors all come from a human donor who donated a stem cell graft to a child with SCID. Both conserved end residues are trimmed from each CDR3.

>TRBJ1-2|TRBV4-3
ASSQDLMRTGSNYGYT
>TRBJ1-4|TRBV7-2
ASSYLGQVNEKLS
>TRBJ2-7|TRBV25-1
ASTSGAEQY
>TRBJ2-3|TRBV7-6
ASSLVPGEVDTQY
>TRBJ2-1|TRBV24-1
ATSGAGNEQF
>TRBJ2-1|TRBV2
ASSELASGGFDEQF
>TRBJ2-7|TRBV5-1
ASSFGDSTYEQY
>TRBJ1-2|TRBV15
ATSRDLGRTLPSIGYT
>TRBJ2-1|TRBV29-1
SVGGVDYNEQF
>TRBJ2-5|TRBV5-1
ASSWGQLLQETQY
>TRBJ2-7|TRBV5-1
ASSLTTGGTYEQY